This TCR beta chain comes out of a study of blood T cell repertoires in COVID-19. The CDR3 is 16 residues long. V was clipped by 3 bases and J by 0 bases, with 10 bases between them. Germline V gene lookup returns CDR1 SGHDT and CDR2 YYEEEE. TCRdb's table, derived via immunoSEQ multiplex PCR, lists solely in-frame clones and lacks some. The sample includes tens of thousands of clones, just over 85% seen only once; the top ten take roughly 1.2%. Sequencing was carried out using peripheral blood. The TCR sequence derives from a man aged 40-55 years with acute or convalescent COVID-19. The chain employs TRBV5-6 and TRBJ1-6; D is ambiguous. The CDR3 DNA reads TGTGCCAGCAGCTCCGCGACATTCTCCTATAATTCACCCCTCCACTTT. This codes for CASSSATFSYNSPLHF.